The present T cell receptor beta chain was sequenced within a study of STAT5B mutations in CD4+ large granular lymphocyte leukemia. Study-wide findings and caveats: Top patient clones used TRBV06 genes more often: 8/27 versus 2/35 in controls. Patient CD4-sorted repertoires looked more clonal than healthy CD4+ repertoires, even without putative leukemic clones. Approximately 25% of private leukemic clonotypes occurred rarely in other patients' non-leukemic repertoires.

Controls came from buffy coats of healthy blood donors. Libraries were prepared by immunoSEQ multiplex PCR; TCRdb keeps only in-frame clonotypes and omits some of them. The table has 45,000 or so clones, around 86% seen once; the top ten hold 2.6%. This clone is labeled as medium-sized. Its matching antigen is unknown. The CDR3 is 15 residues long. CDR1 and CDR2 (germline): SGHNT, YYREEE (reference sequence). V was trimmed by 0 bases and J by 2 bases, leaving 11 bases between them. This chain uses TRBV5-4 with TRBJ1-2, with TRBD1 as a possible D gene (5 bases). The source of this sequence is a human donor in good health. Material: CD4+ T cells from blood buffy coats. The CDR3: CASSLDRSFNYGYTF. DNA for the CDR3: TGTGCCAGCAGCTTGGACAGGTCATTCAACTATGGCTACACCTTC.